Here is one TCR beta chain with its context. What this receptor recognizes is not known. The input lacks base qualities; no much larger clone sits a single base away. Preparation of the library involved 5' RACE. The reads were generated on an Illumina HiSeq 2500. A second PCR of 7 to 11 cycles was performed with a sample-barcoded 5' primer and a J-beta primer mix. A template-switch 5' adaptor carrying 12 random nucleotides introduced a unique molecular identifier onto each TCR beta cDNA molecule. Each sample yielded at least 2.5 million CDR3-containing paired-end reads. First-strand cDNA synthesis was performed from all RNA using the Mint cDNA synthesis kit, with priming by a TRBC-specific oligonucleotide. Following uracil-DNA glycosylase treatment, all cDNA underwent a first 18-cycle PCR with the universal primers M1SS and BC2_uni_R. Under the source paper's analysis protocol: For normalization, 1 million high-quality reads, each with a distinct molecular identifier, were randomly selected from each sample. Reads with shared molecular identifiers were discarded instead of being binned into consensus sequences. MiTCR, run with a Q25 quality threshold and the strictest error-elimination algorithm, handled CDR3 identification, clonotype clustering and error correction. Lower-bound total TCR beta diversity was estimated with a nonparametric unseen species model using Euler transformation. TCRdb ran its own pipeline on the public reads, namely fastp trimming at Q25 and MiXCR clone calling, and kept in-frame beta chains. Rows merge per CDR3 protein into single entries with the most common DNA and genes. None of the V and J calls come from the authors' own analysis; TCRdb made them. This sample has approximately 780,000 distinct CDR3 sequences in its table, and around 24% of those were observed once. Of the sample, approximately 2.9% falls within the top ten clones.

This specimen belongs to a study of blood T cells in healthy people across ages (dated by TCRdb to between 2015 and 2016). For the study in its entirety: In model experiments, roughly one uniquely barcoded TCR beta cDNA molecule per two T cells was captured by template switching. The study measured age-related changes in TCR beta repertoire diversity using deep sequencing normalized with unique cDNA molecular identifiers. Two additional independent replicas of 1 million unique cDNA reads from the same blood draw were analyzed for two donors (one aged 18 to 30 and one aged 80 or older). The donors were divided into four age groups: young (average approximately 17 years), middle-aged (approximately 39), aged (approximately 62) and long-lived (82). Results the study describes overall, beyond this receptor: Compared with the aged group, the long-lived group had more naive CD4+ T cells, fewer expanded clones and increased TCR diversity, suggesting age selection. As age increased, observed TCR beta diversity per million T cells dropped in a roughly linear way, and a significant reduction was already evident by age about 40. Conclusive comparison of naive and antigen-experienced compartments was prevented by the profiling of bulk unsorted PBMCs. The percentage of naive T cells measured by flow cytometry correlated strongly with observed TCR beta diversity. Because the CMV infection status of the donors was unknown, age-related changes in expanded clonotypes may potentially have been confounded. Estimates of total diversity from one million sequenced T cells were regarded as lower bounds and underestimates.

Donors were 30 to 45 systemically healthy Caucasian individuals from Russia aged 6 to 90 years. Ten milliliters of peripheral blood were drawn from each donor into EDTA-treated Vacutainer tubes. Ficoll-Paque density-gradient centrifugation was used to isolate PBMCs, with at least 7 million obtained per sample. Total RNA, at least 5.5 micrograms per sample, was extracted from PBMCs with Trizol reagent. For every donor, an aliquot of PBMCs went through flow cytometry to measure the percentages of naive CD45RAhigh/CD27high T cells. This sample was shared with a second study, whose subject was T cells of mothers and their children. Per the second study: Donors were nine systemically healthy Caucasian individuals: three mothers and their six children. cDNA synthesis consumed the entire amount of extracted RNA, loaded at approximately 1.6 ug RNA in each 15 ul reaction. In the second PCR, the M1S primer added sample barcodes and 2-4 random nucleotides. Over 8 million TCR beta CDR3 reads came from each mother, compared with approximately 2.8 million reads from each child. In both related and unrelated pairs, thymic selection shapes the output of TCR recombination in a similar way, with inherited differences having only a minor effect. Normalized repertoire overlap was always slightly but never significantly higher in related than unrelated mother-child pairs. No persistent microchimeric T cell clones were found, with a detection sensitivity of approximately 100 clones per million clonotypes. In the study, deep NGS was used to compare the TCR beta repertoires of mothers and children, and features distinguishing related mother-child pairs from unrelated individuals were sought. On average, the children were about 10 +/- 4 years old, while the mothers were around 40 +/- 4 years old. After adapter ligation was performed with NEBNext reagents, the libraries were sequenced on an Illumina HiSeq 2000 with 100+100 nt paired-end reads. Mother and child libraries were prepared a month apart and sequenced in separate runs to prevent cross-contamination. For each donor, somewhere between roughly 500,000 and 2,100,000 distinct TCR beta clonotypes were identified. Naive TCR beta clonotypes were estimated from low-frequency clonotypes matched to each donor's FACS-determined naive share, without sorting.

Sequencing was carried out using blood. The clonotype comes from a boy under 18 in good health.

CDR3 protein: CASSFKTQETQYF. In nucleotides, the sequence is TGTGCCAGCAGTTTTAAGACCCAAGAGACCCAGTACTTC. The chain couples TRBV12-3 or TRBV12-4 to TRBJ2-5, with no reliable assignment of the D segment. The CDR3 covers 13 residues, taking in both the cysteine and the phenylalanine. The retained sequence is limited to the CDR3, 39 bases, with the frame set at the first base. V is cut by 3 bases and J by 1 base, and the space between the germline ends is 6 bases.